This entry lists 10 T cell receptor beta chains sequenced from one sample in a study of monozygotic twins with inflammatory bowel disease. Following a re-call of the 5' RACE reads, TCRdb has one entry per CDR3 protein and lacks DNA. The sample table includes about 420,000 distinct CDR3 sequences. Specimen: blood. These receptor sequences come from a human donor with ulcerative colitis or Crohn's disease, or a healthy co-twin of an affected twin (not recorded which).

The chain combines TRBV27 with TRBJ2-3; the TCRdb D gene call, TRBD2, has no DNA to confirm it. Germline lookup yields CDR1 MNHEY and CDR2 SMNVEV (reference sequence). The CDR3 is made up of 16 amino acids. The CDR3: CASSHRLGSSTDTQYF.

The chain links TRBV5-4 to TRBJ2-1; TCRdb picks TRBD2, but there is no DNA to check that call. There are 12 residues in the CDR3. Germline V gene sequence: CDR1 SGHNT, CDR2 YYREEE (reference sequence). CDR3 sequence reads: CASGTRPNEQFF. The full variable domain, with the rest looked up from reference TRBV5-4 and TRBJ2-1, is ETGVTQSPTHLIKTRGQQVTLRCSSQSGHNTVSWYQQALGQGPQFIFQYYREEENGRGNFPPRFSGLQFPNYSSELNVNALELDDSALYLCASGTRPNEQFFGPGTRLTVL.

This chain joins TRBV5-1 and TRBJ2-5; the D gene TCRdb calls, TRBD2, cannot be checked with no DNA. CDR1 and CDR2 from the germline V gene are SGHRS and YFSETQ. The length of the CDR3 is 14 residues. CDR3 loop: CASSLTSGRETQYF.

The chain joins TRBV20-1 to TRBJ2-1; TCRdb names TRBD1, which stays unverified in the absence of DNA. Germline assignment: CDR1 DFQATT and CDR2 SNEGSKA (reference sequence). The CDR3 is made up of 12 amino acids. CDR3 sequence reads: CSAGLQGNEQFF.

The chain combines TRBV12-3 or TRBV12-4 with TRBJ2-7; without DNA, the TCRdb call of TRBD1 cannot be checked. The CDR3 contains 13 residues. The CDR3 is CASSPRQVDEQYF.

The CDR3 loop is CASSLGQGGFNQPQHF. The rearrangement uses TRBV5-5 and TRBJ1-5; TCRdb indicates TRBD1, and absent DNA this call remains unverified. Germline values: CDR1 SGHKS, CDR2 YYEKEE (reference sequence). The CDR3 spans 16 residues. Based on the CDR3 plus reference TRBV5-5 and TRBJ1-5, the full variable domain is DAGVTQSPTHLIKTRGQQVTLRCSPISGHKSVSWYQQVLGQGPQFIFQYYEKEERGRGNFPDRFSARQFPNYSSELNVNALLLGDSALYLCASSLGQGGFNQPQHFGDGTRLSIL.

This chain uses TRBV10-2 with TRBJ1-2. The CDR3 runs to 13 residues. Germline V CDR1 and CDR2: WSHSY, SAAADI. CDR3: CASSDRAGYGYTF.

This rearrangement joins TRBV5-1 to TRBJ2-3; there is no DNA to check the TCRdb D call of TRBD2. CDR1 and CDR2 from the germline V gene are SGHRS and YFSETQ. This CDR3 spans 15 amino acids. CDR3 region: CASSFSSGGPDTQYF.

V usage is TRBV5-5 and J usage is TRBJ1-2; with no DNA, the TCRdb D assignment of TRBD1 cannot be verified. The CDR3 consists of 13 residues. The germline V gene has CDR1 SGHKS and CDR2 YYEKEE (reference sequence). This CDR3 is CASSSRQEYGYTF.

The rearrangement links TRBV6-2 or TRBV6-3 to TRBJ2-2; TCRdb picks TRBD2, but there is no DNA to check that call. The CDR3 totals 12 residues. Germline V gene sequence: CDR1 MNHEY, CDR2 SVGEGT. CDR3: CAGRRGTGELFF.